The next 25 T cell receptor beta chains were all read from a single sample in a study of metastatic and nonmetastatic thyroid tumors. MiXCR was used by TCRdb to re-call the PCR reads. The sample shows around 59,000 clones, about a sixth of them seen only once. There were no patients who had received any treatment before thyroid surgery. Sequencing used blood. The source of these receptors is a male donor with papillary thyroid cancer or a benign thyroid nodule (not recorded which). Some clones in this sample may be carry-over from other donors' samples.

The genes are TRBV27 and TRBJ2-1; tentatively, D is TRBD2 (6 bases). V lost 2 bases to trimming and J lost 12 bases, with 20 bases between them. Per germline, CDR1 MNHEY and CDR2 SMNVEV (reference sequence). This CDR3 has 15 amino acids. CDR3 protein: CASSLVASVNSAQFF. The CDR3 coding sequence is TGTGCCAGCAGTTTAGTCGCTAGCGTGAATTCTGCGCAGTTCTTC.

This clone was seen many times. The CDR3 protein is CASSLFQGGNTGELFF. Written as DNA, the CDR3 is TGTGCCAGCAGCTTATTCCAGGGCGGGAACACCGGGGAGCTGTTTTTT. The J gene is TRBJ2-2, the V gene TRBV7-3; D possibly corresponds to TRBD1 (5 bases). V was cut by 2 bases and J by 1 base, with 11 bases left in between. Germline V gene data show CDR1 as SGHTA and CDR2 as FQGTGA. The CDR3 sequence is 16 residues long.

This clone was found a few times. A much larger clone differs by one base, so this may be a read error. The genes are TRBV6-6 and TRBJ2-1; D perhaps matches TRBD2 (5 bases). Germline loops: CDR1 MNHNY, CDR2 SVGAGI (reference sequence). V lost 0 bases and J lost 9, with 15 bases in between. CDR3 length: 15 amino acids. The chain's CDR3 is CASSYSSSGGREQFF. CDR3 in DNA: TGTGCCAGCAGTTACTCTTCCAGCGGTGGTCGTGAGCAGTTCTTC.

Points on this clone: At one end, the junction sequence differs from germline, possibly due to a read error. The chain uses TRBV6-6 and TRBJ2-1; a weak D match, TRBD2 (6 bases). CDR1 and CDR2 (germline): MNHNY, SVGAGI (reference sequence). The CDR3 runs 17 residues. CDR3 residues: CASIYLASVKENNEQFF. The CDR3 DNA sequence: TGTGCCAGCATTTACCTCGCTAGCGTGAAAGAGAACAATGAGCAGTTCTTC.

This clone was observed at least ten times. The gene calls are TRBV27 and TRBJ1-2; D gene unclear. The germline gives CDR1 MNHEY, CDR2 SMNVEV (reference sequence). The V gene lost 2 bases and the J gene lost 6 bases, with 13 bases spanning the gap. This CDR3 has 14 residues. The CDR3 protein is CASSLTFTPHGYTF. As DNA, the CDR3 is TGTGCCAGCAGTTTAACTTTCACCCCCCATGGCTACACCTTC.

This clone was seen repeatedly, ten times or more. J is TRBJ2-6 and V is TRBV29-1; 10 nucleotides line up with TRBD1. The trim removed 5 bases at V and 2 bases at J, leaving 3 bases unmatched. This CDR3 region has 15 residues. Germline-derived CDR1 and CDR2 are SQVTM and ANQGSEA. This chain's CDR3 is CSVYGQGAGANVLTF. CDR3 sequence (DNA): TGCAGCGTTTACGGACAGGGGGCTGGGGCCAACGTCCTGACTTTC.

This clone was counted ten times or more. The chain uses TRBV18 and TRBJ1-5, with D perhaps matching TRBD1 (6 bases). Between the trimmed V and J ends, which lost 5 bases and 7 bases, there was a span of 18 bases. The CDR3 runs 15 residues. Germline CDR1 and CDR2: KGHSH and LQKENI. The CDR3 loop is CASSSQQGTGQPQHF. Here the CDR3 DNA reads TGTGCCAGCTCAAGTCAACAGGGAACAGGACAGCCCCAGCATTTT.

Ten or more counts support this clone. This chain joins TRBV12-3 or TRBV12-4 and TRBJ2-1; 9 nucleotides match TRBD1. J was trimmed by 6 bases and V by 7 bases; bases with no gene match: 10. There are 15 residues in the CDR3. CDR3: CASIIGTGFINEQFF. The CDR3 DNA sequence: TGTGCCAGCATCATCGGGACAGGGTTTATCAATGAGCAGTTCTTC.

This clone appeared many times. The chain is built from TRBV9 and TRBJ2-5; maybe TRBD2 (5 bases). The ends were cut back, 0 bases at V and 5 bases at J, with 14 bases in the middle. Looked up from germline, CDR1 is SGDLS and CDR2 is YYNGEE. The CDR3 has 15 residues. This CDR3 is CASSVESSGYETQYF. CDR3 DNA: TGTGCCAGCAGCGTAGAGTCCAGCGGATACGAGACCCAGTACTTC.

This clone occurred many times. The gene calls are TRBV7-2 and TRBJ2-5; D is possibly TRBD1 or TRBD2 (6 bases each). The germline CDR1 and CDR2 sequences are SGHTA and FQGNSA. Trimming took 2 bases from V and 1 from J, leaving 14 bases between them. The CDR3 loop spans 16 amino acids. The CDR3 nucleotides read TGTGCCAGCAGCTTAATGGGGGGCGCAAGCCAAGAGACCCAGTACTTC. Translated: CASSLMGGASQETQYF.

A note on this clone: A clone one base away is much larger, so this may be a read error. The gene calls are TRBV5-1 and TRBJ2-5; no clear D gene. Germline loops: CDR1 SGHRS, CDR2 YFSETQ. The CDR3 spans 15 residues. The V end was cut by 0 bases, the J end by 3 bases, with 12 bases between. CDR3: CASSLASVLKETQYF. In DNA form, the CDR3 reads TGCGCCAGCAGCTTGGCGTCTGTGCTTAAAGAGACCCAGTACTTC.

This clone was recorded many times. This CDR3 is CASSQVDWRGGANVLTF. The CDR3 bases are TGTGCCAGCAGCCAAGTTGACTGGAGGGGTGGGGCCAACGTCCTGACTTTC. The chain carries TRBV14 and TRBJ2-6; D is possibly TRBD2 (6 bases). CDR1 and CDR2 from the germline V gene are SGHDN and FVKESK. The CDR3 is 17 amino acids. The V and J ends lost 1 base and 3 bases respectively, with 13 bases between them.

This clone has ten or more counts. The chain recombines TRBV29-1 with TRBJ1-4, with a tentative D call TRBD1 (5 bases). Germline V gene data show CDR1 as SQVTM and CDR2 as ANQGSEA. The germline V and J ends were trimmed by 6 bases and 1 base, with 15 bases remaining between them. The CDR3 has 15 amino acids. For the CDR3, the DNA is TGCAGCGTATCGACAGACTACTTAACTAATGAAAAACTGTTTTTT. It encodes CSVSTDYLTNEKLFF.

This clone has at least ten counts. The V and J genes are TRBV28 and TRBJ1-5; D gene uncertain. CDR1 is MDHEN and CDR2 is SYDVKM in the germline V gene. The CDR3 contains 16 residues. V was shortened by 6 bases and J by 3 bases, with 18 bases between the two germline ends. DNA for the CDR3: TGTGCCAGCAGACCTATCGGAGAGGGAAACAATCAGCCCCAGCATTTT. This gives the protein CASRPIGEGNNQPQHF.

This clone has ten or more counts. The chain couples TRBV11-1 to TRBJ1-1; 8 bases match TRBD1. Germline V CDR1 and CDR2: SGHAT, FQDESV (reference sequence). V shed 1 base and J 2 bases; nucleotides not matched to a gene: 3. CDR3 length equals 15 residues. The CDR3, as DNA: TGTGCCAGCAGCTTAGGAGGGACAGGCAACACTGAAGCTTTCTTT. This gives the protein CASSLGGTGNTEAFF.

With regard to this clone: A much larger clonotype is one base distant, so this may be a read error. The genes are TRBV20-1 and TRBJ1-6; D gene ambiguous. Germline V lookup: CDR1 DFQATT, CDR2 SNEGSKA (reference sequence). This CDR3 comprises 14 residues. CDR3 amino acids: CNVSMGNPNSPLHF. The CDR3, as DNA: TGCAATGTCTCGATGGGTAATCCCAATTCACCCCTCCACTTT.

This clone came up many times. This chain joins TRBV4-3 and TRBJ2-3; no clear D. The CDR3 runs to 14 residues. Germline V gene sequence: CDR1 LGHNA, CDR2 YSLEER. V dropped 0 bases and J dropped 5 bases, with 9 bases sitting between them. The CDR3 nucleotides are TGCGCCAGCAGCCAAGATCCACCCGTAGATACGCAGTATTTT. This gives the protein CASSQDPPVDTQYF.

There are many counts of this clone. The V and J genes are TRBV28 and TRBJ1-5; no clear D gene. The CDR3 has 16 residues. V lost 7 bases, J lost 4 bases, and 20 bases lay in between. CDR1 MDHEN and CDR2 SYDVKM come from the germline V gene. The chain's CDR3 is CASTGQEGLMNQPQHF. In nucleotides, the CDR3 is TGTGCCAGCACTGGTCAGGAAGGACTTATGAATCAGCCCCAGCATTTT. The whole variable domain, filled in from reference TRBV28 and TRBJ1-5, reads DVKVTQSSRYLVKRTGEKVFLECVQDMDHENMFWYRQDPGLGLRLIYFSYDVKMKEKGDIPEGYSVSREKKERFSLILESASTNQTSMYLCASTGQEGLMNQPQHFGDGTRLSIL.

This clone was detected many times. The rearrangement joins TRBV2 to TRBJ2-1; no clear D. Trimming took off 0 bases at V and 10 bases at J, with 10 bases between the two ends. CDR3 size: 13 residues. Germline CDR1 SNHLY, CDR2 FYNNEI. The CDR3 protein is CASSEAKGVEQFF. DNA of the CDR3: TGTGCCAGCAGTGAAGCGAAGGGTGTAGAGCAGTTCTTC.

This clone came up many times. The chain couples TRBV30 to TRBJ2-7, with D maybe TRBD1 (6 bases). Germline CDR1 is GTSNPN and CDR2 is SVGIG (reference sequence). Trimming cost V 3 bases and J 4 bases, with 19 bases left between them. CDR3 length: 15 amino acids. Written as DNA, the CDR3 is TGTGCCTGGAGCAGAGACCGGGACACCCGGTACGAGCAGTACTTC. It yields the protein CAWSRDRDTRYEQYF.

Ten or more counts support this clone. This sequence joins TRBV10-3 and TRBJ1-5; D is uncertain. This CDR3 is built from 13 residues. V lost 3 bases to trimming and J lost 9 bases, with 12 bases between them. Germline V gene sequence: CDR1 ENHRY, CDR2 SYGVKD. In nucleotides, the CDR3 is TGTGCCATCAGTGATAACTTTGGAGGGCCCCAGCATTTT. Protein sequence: CAISDNFGGPQHF.

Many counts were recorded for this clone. CDR3 region: CASSKRFGHTF. The CDR3 nucleotides read TGTGCCAGCAGTAAAAGGTTCGGGCACACCTTC. The chain recombines TRBV2 with TRBJ1-2; D unresolved. Germline CDR1 is SNHLY and CDR2 is FYNNEI. V lost 5 bases and J 12 bases, leaving 13 bases between the germline ends. There are 11 residues in the CDR3.

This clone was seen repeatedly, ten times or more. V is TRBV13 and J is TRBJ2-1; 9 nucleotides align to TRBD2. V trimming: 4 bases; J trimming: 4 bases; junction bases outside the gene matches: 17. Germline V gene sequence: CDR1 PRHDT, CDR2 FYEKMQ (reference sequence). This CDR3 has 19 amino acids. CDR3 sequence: CASSSRPGEREDRYNEQFF. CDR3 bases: TGTGCCAGCAGCTCAAGGCCGGGGGAGCGGGAGGACCGATACAATGAGCAGTTCTTC.

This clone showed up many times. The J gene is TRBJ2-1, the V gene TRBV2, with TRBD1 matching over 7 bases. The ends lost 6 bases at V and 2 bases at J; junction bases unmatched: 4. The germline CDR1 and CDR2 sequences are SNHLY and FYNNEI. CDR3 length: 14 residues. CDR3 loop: CASRPRGPYNEQFF. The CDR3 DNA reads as TGTGCCAGCAGGCCGAGGGGGCCCTACAATGAGCAGTTCTTC.

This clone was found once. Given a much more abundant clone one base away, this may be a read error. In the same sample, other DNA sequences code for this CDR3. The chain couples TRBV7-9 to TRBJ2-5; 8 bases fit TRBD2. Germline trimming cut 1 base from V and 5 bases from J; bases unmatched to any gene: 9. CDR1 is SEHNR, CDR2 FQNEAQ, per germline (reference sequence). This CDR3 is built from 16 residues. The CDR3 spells CASSLEGTRGTETQYF. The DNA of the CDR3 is TGTGCCAGCAGCTTAGAAGGGACTAGAGGGACTGAGACCCAGTACTTC.